Below are 22 T cell receptor beta chains sequenced from a single sample in a study of CD4 T cells in relation to SARS-CoV-2 and coronaviruses. Profiled with immunoSEQ multiplex PCR; TCRdb holds only in-frame clones, not every one. The table includes tens of thousands of clones, about 95% detected once. Before the COVID-19 pandemic, during about 2011-2019, CD4+ T cells were taken from unexposed donors. Sequences were obtained from naive CD4+ T cells from PBMCs. Subset indicated: naive CD4+ T cells isolated by negative enrichment. Source of these receptors: a human donor in good health.

The V and J genes are TRBV28 and TRBJ1-2, with D possibly matching TRBD1 (5 bases). The CDR3 contains 15 residues. Trimming took 6 bases from V and 5 from J, leaving 19 bases between them. Germline V gene lookup returns CDR1 MDHEN and CDR2 SYDVKM. The CDR3 here is CASSPTAEPFYGYTF. The CDR3 DNA reads TGTGCCAGCAGCCCGACAGCGGAACCTTTTTATGGCTACACCTTC.

This clone came up once. The chain carries TRBV10-1 and TRBJ2-3; D not certain. V gave up 2 bases and J gave up 6 bases, with 21 bases separating them. The CDR3 length is 17 residues. Germline V gives CDR1 WNHNN, CDR2 SYGVQD (reference sequence). The CDR3 sequence is CASSETPPGIVPDTQYF. DNA for the CDR3: TGCGCCAGCAGTGAGACCCCACCTGGTATTGTACCTGATACGCAGTATTTT.

V usage is TRBV3-1 (or the pseudogene TRBV3-2) and J usage is TRBJ1-3; D uncertain. CDR1 LGHDT and CDR2 YNNKEL come from the germline V gene (reference sequence). The CDR3 has 15 residues. Trimming stripped 0 bases from V and 2 bases from J, with 8 bases between. In DNA form, the CDR3 reads TGTGCCAGCAGCCAAGAATCAATAGCTGGAAACACCATATATTTT. Translating gives CASSQESIAGNTIYF.

The chain uses TRBV27 and TRBJ2-7; possibly TRBD2 for D (6 bases). This CDR3 comprises 13 residues. Between the trimmed V and J ends, which lost 6 bases and 4 bases, there was a span of 13 bases. CDR1 is MNHEY and CDR2 is SMNVEV in the germline V gene (reference sequence). CDR3 nucleotides: TGTGCCAGCAGACCTAGCGCCTATTACGAGCAGTACTTC. Its protein product is CASRPSAYYEQYF.

The chain is built from TRBV18 and TRBJ2-2; D tentatively fits TRBD1 or TRBD2 (7 bases each). The CDR3 is 16 amino acids. The ends were cut back, 2 bases at V and 4 bases at J, with 14 bases in the middle. Germline V CDR1 and CDR2: KGHSH, LQKENI. The DNA for the CDR3 is TGTGCCAGCTCACCAACCACAGGGGAGGGCACCGGGGAGCTGTTTTTT. Its translation: CASSPTTGEGTGELFF.

The CDR3 is CASRDYPHEQFF. In DNA form, the CDR3 reads TGTGCCAGCAGAGACTACCCCCATGAGCAGTTCTTC. J is TRBJ2-1 and V is TRBV28; TRBD2 is a possible D gene (5 bases). Germline V lookup: CDR1 MDHEN, CDR2 SYDVKM. The CDR3 totals 12 residues. V lost 6 bases to trimming and J lost 8 bases, with 11 bases between them.

V and J are TRBV2 and TRBJ2-1, with a possible D match to TRBD2 (5 bases). Germline lookup yields CDR1 SNHLY and CDR2 FYNNEI. There are 13 residues in the CDR3. V lost 6 bases and J lost 8, with 14 bases in between. The CDR3: CASREGFIDEQFF. CDR3 DNA: TGTGCCAGCAGAGAGGGCTTTATCGATGAGCAGTTCTTC.

The V call is TRBV11-1, the J call TRBJ2-1; D might be TRBD2 (5 bases). Trimming took off 5 bases at V and 14 bases at J, with 16 bases between the two ends. The CDR3 loop spans 12 amino acids. Looked up from germline, CDR1 is SGHAT and CDR2 is FQDESV (reference sequence). CDR3 protein: CASSPGLGVEFF. The CDR3 DNA sequence: TGTGCCAGCAGCCCCGGTCTCGGGGTCGAGTTCTTC.

The V gene is TRBV19, the J gene TRBJ2-1; the match to TRBD2 covers 16 bases. The CDR3 totals 19 residues. The V and J ends lost 4 bases and 4 bases, in that order; junction bases with no gene match: 10. Germline V lookup: CDR1 LNHDA, CDR2 SQIVND (reference sequence). CDR3 residues: CASSTHEGLAGGPYNEQFF. The CDR3 DNA follows: TGTGCCAGTAGTACCCACGAGGGACTAGCGGGAGGGCCGTACAATGAGCAGTTCTTC.

The chain uses TRBV19 and TRBJ2-5, with D uncertain. Germline V gives CDR1 LNHDA, CDR2 SQIVND (reference sequence). The V gene lost 1 base and the J gene lost 5 bases, with 14 bases spanning the gap. The CDR3 length is 15 residues. CDR3 nucleotide sequence: TGTGCCAGTAGTATAGGTACAAGGCAGGTTGAGACCCAGTACTTC. Translating it yields CASSIGTRQVETQYF.

V and J are TRBV15 and TRBJ1-3; no reliable D call. CDR1 is LNHNV and CDR2 is YYDKDF in the germline V gene (reference sequence). V was pared by 0 bases and J by 0 bases, with 9 bases between. This CDR3 region has 16 residues. Written as DNA, the CDR3 is TGTGCCACCAGCAGAGATTTCGAGAGCTCTGGAAACACCATATATTTT. This sequence encodes CATSRDFESSGNTIYF.

The V gene is TRBV28, the J gene TRBJ2-7; D gene unclear. The V and J ends lost 3 bases and 4 bases respectively, with 16 bases between them. Looked up from germline, CDR1 is MDHEN and CDR2 is SYDVKM. CDR3 length: 15 amino acids. This CDR3 is CASSFSNGAPYEQYF. In DNA form, the CDR3 reads TGTGCCAGCAGTTTTTCGAACGGAGCACCTTACGAGCAGTACTTC.

CDR3 DNA: TGTGCCAGCAGTTACTCGGGGGCCGCGAACACCGGGGAGCTGTTTTTT. It translates to CASSYSGAANTGELFF. V is TRBV6-2 or TRBV6-3 and J is TRBJ2-2; perhaps TRBD1 as D (6 bases). The CDR3 covers 16 residues. The V and J ends lost 0 bases and 0 bases respectively, with 8 bases between them. The germline gives CDR1 MNHEY, CDR2 SVGEGT.

The chain employs TRBV29-1 and TRBJ1-6, with 7 nucleotides matching TRBD1. CDR3 length: 13 amino acids. CDR1 and CDR2 from the germline V gene are SQVTM and ANQGSEA. After removal of 6 bases from V and 7 bases from J, the junction contained 6 bases not matched to a gene. CDR3 coding DNA: TGCAGCGTCCGACAGGGTTGGAATTCACCCCTCCACTTT. This gives the protein CSVRQGWNSPLHF.

The chain is built from TRBV3-1 (or the pseudogene TRBV3-2) and TRBJ2-2; D remains ambiguous. The germline V gene has CDR1 LGHDT and CDR2 YNNKEL (reference sequence). There are 13 residues in the CDR3. V was clipped by 4 bases and J by 5 bases, with 8 bases between them. The CDR3 bases are TGTGCCAGCAGCCGAAGCGAAACCGGGGAGCTGTTTTTT. This translates into CASSRSETGELFF.

V gene TRBV27 combines with J gene TRBJ2-2; TRBD2 is a possible D gene (5 bases). Germline V gene sequence: CDR1 MNHEY, CDR2 SMNVEV (reference sequence). Trimming pared 6 bases from V and 4 bases from J, leaving 12 bases between. The CDR3 runs to 14 residues. CDR3 nucleotide sequence: TGTGCCAGCAGCGGCGGACTCCTCACCGGGGAGCTGTTTTTT. Its protein product is CASSGGLLTGELFF.

The rearrangement uses TRBV2 and TRBJ1-5; no firm D call. The CDR3 sequence is 17 residues long. The V end lost 5 bases, the J end lost 0 bases, and 17 bases lay between the germline ends. Germline CDR1 and CDR2: SNHLY and FYNNEI. Here the CDR3 DNA reads TGTGCCAGCAGTAAGGCGGCACAGAGGTATAGCAATCAGCCCCAGCATTTT. Its translation: CASSKAAQRYSNQPQHF.

This chain uses TRBV24-1 with TRBJ2-3; the D is unclear. CDR1 and CDR2 (germline): KGHDR, SFDVKD. V shed 3 bases and J shed 2 bases, with 2 bases lying between them. The CDR3 runs to 12 residues. CDR3 coding DNA: TGTGCCACCAGTGATGACACAGATACGCAGTATTTT. Its protein product is CATSDDTDTQYF.

The chain recombines TRBV5-1 with TRBJ1-2, with a weak D call TRBD1 (6 bases). The CDR3 extends over 17 amino acids. V was clipped by 2 bases and J by 2 bases, with 19 bases between them. Germline V gene data show CDR1 as SGHRS and CDR2 as YFSETQ. CDR3: CASSFLGMDSSNYGYTF. The CDR3 bases are TGCGCCAGCAGCTTTTTGGGAATGGACAGTTCCAACTATGGCTACACCTTC.

The chain uses TRBV13 and TRBJ2-7; D gene uncertain. V lost 4 bases to trimming and J lost 9 bases, with 13 bases between them. CDR3 length equals 12 residues. Germline CDR1 PRHDT, CDR2 FYEKMQ (reference sequence). The chain's CDR3 is CASSSPQTSQYF. CDR3 in DNA: TGTGCCAGCAGCTCACCCCAGACTTCGCAGTACTTC.

The chain recombines TRBV2 with TRBJ1-2, with D unclear. The length of the CDR3 is 16 residues. V was pared by 5 bases and J by 4 bases, with 20 bases between. The germline gives CDR1 SNHLY, CDR2 FYNNEI. As DNA, the CDR3 is TGTGCCAGCAGTCCCTTCGCCGTGGAAGTGGTCTATGGCTACACCTTC. Encoded protein: CASSPFAVEVVYGYTF.

J is TRBJ2-3 and V is TRBV6-5, with 7 positions matching TRBD2. The germline CDR1 and CDR2 sequences are MNHEY and SVGAGI. Trimming at V came to 6 bases and at J to 2 bases, leaving 8 bases not matched to a gene. The CDR3 totals 15 residues. The CDR3 reads CASRWGGALTDTQYF. The CDR3 nucleotides read TGTGCCAGCAGGTGGGGAGGGGCCCTCACAGATACGCAGTATTTT.